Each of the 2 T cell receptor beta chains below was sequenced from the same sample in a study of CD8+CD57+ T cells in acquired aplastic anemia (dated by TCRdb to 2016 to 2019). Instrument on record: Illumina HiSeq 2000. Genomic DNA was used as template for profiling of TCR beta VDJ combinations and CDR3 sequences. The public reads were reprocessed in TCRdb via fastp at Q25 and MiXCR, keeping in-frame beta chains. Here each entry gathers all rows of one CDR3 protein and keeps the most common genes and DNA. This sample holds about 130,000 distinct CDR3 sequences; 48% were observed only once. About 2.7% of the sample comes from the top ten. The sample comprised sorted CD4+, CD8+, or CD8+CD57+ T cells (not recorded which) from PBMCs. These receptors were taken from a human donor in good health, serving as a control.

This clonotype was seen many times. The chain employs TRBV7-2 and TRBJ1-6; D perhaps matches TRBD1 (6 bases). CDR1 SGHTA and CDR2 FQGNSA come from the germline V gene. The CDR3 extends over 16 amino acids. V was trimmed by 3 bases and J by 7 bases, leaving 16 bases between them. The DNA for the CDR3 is TGTGCCAGCAGCTTTAACGGGGGCCAGAAAAATTCACCCCTCCACTTT. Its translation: CASSFNGGQKNSPLHF.

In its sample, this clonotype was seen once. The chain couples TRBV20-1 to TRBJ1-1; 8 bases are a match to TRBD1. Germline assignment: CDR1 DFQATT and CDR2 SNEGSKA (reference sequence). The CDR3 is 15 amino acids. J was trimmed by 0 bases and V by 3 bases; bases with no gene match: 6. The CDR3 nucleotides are TGCAGTGCTAGTTCGACAGGGGTCATGAACACTGAAGCTTTCTTT. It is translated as CSASSTGVMNTEAFF.